This is a list of T cell receptor beta chains from one sample in a study of neoadjuvant anti-PD-1 for oral cavity cancer. Clones were read by immunoSEQ multiplex PCR, and TCRdb kept only the in-frame ones, dropping some. The sample consists of about 62,000 clones, approximately 79% of them appearing once. The sample in question was PBMCs, obtained before nivolumab (anti-PD-1) treatment. The receptor source for this set is a person between 40 and 80 years old with oral cavity squamous cell carcinoma. CDR3s include the opening cysteine and the closing phenylalanine or tryptophan. D genes are given only for firm matches. Clone size is shown for a subset of rows, as once, few, many or a class of expanded clone.

>TRBJ1-2|NA|TRBV5-6|TRBD1
TGTGCCAGCAGCTTGTACAGGGGAGATCATGGCTACACCTTC
CASSLYRGDHGYTF
>TRBJ2-2|NA|TRBV7-2|NA
TGTGCCAGCAGCTTAACATCACCAGGGGAGCTGTTTTTT
CASSLTSPGELFF
>TRBJ2-7|NA|TRBV5-5|TRBD1
TGTGCCAGCCAACCCCGGGACAGGGTTATCTACGAGCAGTACTTC
CASQPRDRVIYEQYF
>TRBJ1-2|NA|TRBV29-1|NA
TGCAGCGTTGTGGGGCCGAACTATGGCTACACCTTC
CSVVGPNYGYTF
>TRBJ2-7|NA|TRBV5-1|TRBD2
TGCGCCAGCAGCTTGGAACTAGCGGGAGAAACATTGCAGTACTTC
CASSLELAGETLQYF
>TRBJ2-7|NA|TRBV2|NA
TGTGCCAGCAGTGAGCAGGGCGAGACCTACGAGCAGTACTTC
CASSEQGETYEQYF
>TRBJ2-5|few|TRBV11-2|NA
TGTGCCAGCAGCCGAGGTGGGGTAGAGACCCAGTACTTC
CASSRGGVETQYF
>TRBJ2-1|NA|TRBV5-1|NA
TGCGCCAGCACCCTAGGGGGATACAATGAGCAGTTCTTC
CASTLGGYNEQFF
>TRBJ2-1|NA|TRBV6-5|NA
TGTGCCAGCAGCCAAACACCCGTCTCCTACAATGAGCAGTTCTTC
CASSQTPVSYNEQFF
>TRBJ1-5|NA|TRBV7-9|TRBD1
TGTGCCAGCAGCCGGACAGGAGGCAATCAGCCCCAGCATTTT
CASSRTGGNQPQHF
>TRBJ1-2|medium-sized|TRBV6-1|TRBD1
TGTGCCAGCAGTGAAACGACAGGGGACTATGGCTACACCTTC
CASSETTGDYGYTF
>TRBJ2-1|NA|TRBV5-4|NA
TGTGCCAGCAGCTCATCTTCGGTGAGCGGGCGCATTGGTAGGGACAATGAGCAGTTCTTC
CASSSSSVSGRIGRDNEQFF
>TRBJ2-5|NA|TRBV6-1|NA
TGTGCCAGCAGGAGCCAGCTCCCCGCCCAAGAGACCCAGTACTTC
CASRSQLPAQETQYF
>TRBJ2-4|NA|TRBV2|TRBD2
TGTGCCAGCAGTGAAGCGCTACTAGCGGGAGCATACTTC
CASSEALLAGAYF
>TRBJ1-2|few|TRBV2|NA
TGTGCCAGCACCTTCGAGAGCTATGGCTACACCTTC
CASTFESYGYTF
>TRBJ2-3|NA|TRBV7-2|TRBD2
TGTGCCAGCAGCCCGATGACTAGCGGGAGCTCAGATACGCAGTATTTT
CASSPMTSGSSDTQYF
>TRBJ1-5|NA|TRBV10-3|NA
TGTGCCTCGACAGAAGTTTATAATCAGCCCCAGCATTTT
CASTEVYNQPQHF
>TRBJ1-2|NA|TRBV19|NA
TGTGCCAGTAGTCTGACGACTGGTGGCTACACCTTC
CASSLTTGGYTF
>TRBJ2-4|few|TRBV25-1|NA
TGTGCCAGCAGTGATGGGGGGGGGCAAAACATTCAGTACTTC
CASSDGGGQNIQYF
>TRBJ2-1|NA|TRBV6-6|TRBD2
TGTGCCAGCAGTTACTCGAGAGCGGGAGTTGCCAATGAGCAGTTCTTC
CASSYSRAGVANEQFF
>TRBJ2-2|few|TRBV7-9|NA
TGTGCCAGCAGCTTAGGAACGGGGGCTACCGGGGAGCTGTTTTTT
CASSLGTGATGELFF
>TRBJ1-1|NA|TRBV11-2|TRBD1
TGTGCCAGCAGCCGCGACAGGGGAACTGAAGCTTTCTTT
CASSRDRGTEAFF
>TRBJ2-2|NA|TRBV2|NA
TGTGCCAGCAGTGTGAACGGGGGGAACACCGGGGAGCTGTTTTTT
CASSVNGGNTGELFF
>TRBJ2-7|NA|TRBV7-9|TRBD2
TGTGCCAGCAGCTCCGGCGGGTCCCGGGACTACAACTTC
CASSSGGSRDYNF
>TRBJ2-2|few|TRBV5-5|NA
TGTGCCAGCAGCTTGAAACCTGGGGTGGACACCGGGGAGCTGTTTTTT
CASSLKPGVDTGELFF
>TRBJ1-4|NA|TRBV5-1|NA
TGCGCCAGCAGCTTGGACAGAGTTAATGAAAAACTGTTTTTT
CASSLDRVNEKLFF
>TRBJ2-2|NA|TRBV2|TRBD2
TGTGCCAGCAGGGGGACTAGCGGGAGTTACACCGGGGAGCTGTTTTTT
CASRGTSGSYTGELFF
>TRBJ2-5|NA|TRBV6-1|TRBD1
TGTGCCAGCAGCCAAAGGACAGGGAGCCAAGAGACCCAGTACTTC
CASSQRTGSQETQYF
>TRBJ1-6|NA|TRBV30|NA
TGTGCCAGAGATAGGACGGGGCCGGGGAATTCACCCCTCCACTTT
CARDRTGPGNSPLHF
>TRBJ2-5|NA|TRBV5-1|NA
TGCGCCAGCAGCTCGCGATCCATGGGCAGCCGGGAGACCCAGTACTTC
CASSSRSMGSRETQYF
>TRBJ1-2|NA|TRBV4-1|NA
TGCGCCAGCAGCCCCGTAGACACCTCCTATGGCTACACCTTC
CASSPVDTSYGYTF
>TRBJ2-7|NA|TRBV5-6|TRBD2
TGTGCCAGCAGCTTGGCGGGCCTAGCGGGTGTCTTGGGCGAGCAGTACTTC
CASSLAGLAGVLGEQYF
>TRBJ2-1|few|TRBV7-9|TRBD2
TGTGCCAGCAGCTCCGGGAGGCGAAGCTCCTACAATGAGCAGTTCTTC
CASSSGRRSSYNEQFF
>TRBJ2-1|NA|TRBV10-2|TRBD2
TGCGCCAGCCTCAGGGGACTAGCGGGAGTTGGTGAGCAGTTCTTC
CASLRGLAGVGEQFF
>TRBJ2-5|NA|TRBV29-1|NA
TGCAGCCTTGCGGGGGCGACGAGCCAAGAGACCCAGTACTTC
CSLAGATSQETQYF
>TRBJ2-5|NA|TRBV5-4|NA
TGTGCCAGCAGCTTGGGGCAGGGGACGGGAGAGACCCAGTACTTC
CASSLGQGTGETQYF
>TRBJ1-5|NA|TRBV6-5|NA
TGTGCCAGCAGTTATCTCGGGAGCAATCAGCCCCAGCATTTT
CASSYLGSNQPQHF
>TRBJ2-3|NA|TRBV2|TRBD2
TGTGCCAGCACCCAACGAAGCGGGAGTAGCACAGATACGCAGTATTTT
CASTQRSGSSTDTQYF
>TRBJ2-3|NA|TRBV7-3|NA
TGTGCCAGCAGCTTAGTGGTGGGAGAGGATACGCAGTATTTT
CASSLVVGEDTQYF
>TRBJ2-2|NA|TRBV7-2|NA
TGTGCCAGCAGCCGGTGGGGGAGGAACACCGGGGAGCTGTTTTTT
CASSRWGRNTGELFF
>TRBJ2-7|NA|TRBV30|TRBD2
TGTGCCTGGAGTACTCAGAGCGGACTAGCGGGAAACTACGAGCAGTACTTC
CAWSTQSGLAGNYEQYF